This T cell receptor beta chain was retrieved from a study of cytomegalovirus exposure and HLA in healthy donors. The PCR contained 60 Vbeta and 13 Jbeta primers. Clones were read by immunoSEQ multiplex PCR, and TCRdb kept only the in-frame ones, dropping some. The table shows about 89,000 clones, with under 85% occurring only once. Germline assignment: CDR1 SGHNT and CDR2 YYREEE (reference sequence). The V end was cut by 1 base, the J end by 4 bases, with 11 bases between. The CDR3 runs 14 residues. This receptor was identified in a man aged 25-45 years in good health and CMV-seronegative. Sequencing used PBMCs. The chain carries TRBV5-4 and TRBJ2-5, with unresolved D. CDR3 protein: CASSLPGRIETQYF. In DNA form, the CDR3 reads TGTGCCAGCAGCTTGCCGGGTCGGATAGAGACCCAGTACTTC.